These 3 T cell receptor beta chains were all obtained from the same sample, sequenced in a study of cytomegalovirus exposure and HLA in healthy donors. The PCR had 60 Vbeta and 13 Jbeta primers. Only in-frame clones appear in the TCRdb table, and some are missing; sequencing was by immunoSEQ multiplex PCR. This sample has more than 150,000 clones, with roughly 80% found just once. The sequencing sample was made of PBMCs. The receptors were gathered from a girl between 5 and 17 years old in good health and CMV-seropositive.

V is TRBV6-5 and J is TRBJ1-1; D might be TRBD1 (5 bases). Germline V gene data show CDR1 as MNHEY and CDR2 as SVGAGI. V lost 9 bases and J lost 1, with 12 bases in between. This CDR3 region has 13 residues. The chain's CDR3 is CASGAPGNTEAFF. CDR3 nucleotide sequence: TGTGCCAGTGGGGCCCCTGGGAACACTGAAGCTTTCTTT.

This clone was counted only a few times. The chain links TRBV10-2 to TRBJ1-5, with 7 bases that match TRBD1. This CDR3 is built from 15 residues. In germline, CDR1 is WSHSY, CDR2 SAAADI. Trimming removed 6 bases from V and 1 base from J; junction bases left unmatched: 6. The CDR3 DNA follows: TGCGCCAGCAGCTCCGACAGGGCGAGCAATCAGCCCCAGCATTTT. It codes for CASSSDRASNQPQHF.

The chain combines TRBV5-4 with TRBJ2-1, with D perhaps TRBD2 (6 bases). V was trimmed by 1 base and J by 0 bases, leaving 11 bases between them. Looked up from germline, CDR1 is SGHNT and CDR2 is YYREEE (reference sequence). The CDR3 is made up of 16 amino acids. The CDR3 loop is CASSLQGLSSYNEQFF. CDR3 DNA sequence: TGTGCCAGCAGCTTGCAGGGACTCAGCTCCTACAATGAGCAGTTCTTC.